This T cell receptor beta chain came from a study of T-cell memory formation after mild COVID-19. On the study more broadly: TCR clusters were mostly donor specific. Study results and caveats: Clones contracting over day 15 to 85 were CD4/CD8 balanced, with later expanders leaning CD4+.

TCRdb recomputed calls from the 5' RACE reads with MiXCR, one row per CDR3 protein. The table includes about 140,000 distinct CDR3 sequences, around 15% detected once. The junction had 11 bases not matched to a gene; V was cut back by 4 bases and J by 2 bases. The CDR3 is 18 amino acids. Germline V CDR1 and CDR2: KGHSH, LQKENI. This clonotype occurred many times. Antigen unknown. The V gene is TRBV18, the J gene TRBJ2-3; 11 bases line up with TRBD2. The sequenced sample consisted of PBMCs or a T cell subset sorted from them (not recorded which). This sequence was found in an adult woman who had mild COVID-19 (a few samples of this study predate the infection). Cell type and time point are not known. The CDR3 reads CASSLLPTSGETTDTQYF. The CDR3 coding sequence is TGTGCCAGCTCACTTTTGCCGACTAGCGGGGAAACCACAGATACGCAGTATTTT.